The next 21 T cell receptor beta chains were all read from a single sample in a study of vaccination and CD4 T cells after COVID-19. An Oncomine TCR Beta short-read assay was used to sequence the DNA from cultured CD4+ T cells. Genomic DNA was drawn out of CD4+ T cells grown in culture. Each CDR3 protein is one row after TCRdb ran MiXCR on the PCR reads. The profile shows 8,500 to 9,500 distinct CDR3 sequences, 33% of them singletons. Sample treatment: roughly ten-day PBMC culture with coronavirus spike peptide pools or control peptides (ViraFEST assay). Harvesting of the unexposed donor's CD4+ T cells predated the COVID-19 pandemic (2011-2018). Their antigens remain unidentified. Sample: CD4+ T cells from blood, cultured in vitro. Every receptor here comes from a human donor in good health.

The chain recombines TRBV5-1 with TRBJ2-7; TRBD2 matches at 10 bases. Losses at the gene ends were 1 base for V and 5 bases for J; bases not matched to a gene: 6. The V gene's germline CDR1 is SGHRS and CDR2 YFSETQ. The CDR3 runs to 15 residues. This CDR3 is CASSLMASGSNEQYF. The CDR3 coding sequence is TGCGCCAGCAGCTTGATGGCTAGCGGGAGCAACGAGCAGTACTTC.

This clonotype was counted between two and nine times. The rearrangement uses TRBV20-1 and TRBJ1-1; the D gene is possibly TRBD1 (6 bases). The CDR3 loop spans 13 amino acids. The germline V and J ends were trimmed by 2 bases and 5 bases, with 12 bases remaining between them. CDR1 DFQATT and CDR2 SNEGSKA come from the germline V gene (reference sequence). The CDR3 here is CSARRGFETEAFF. CDR3 nucleotide sequence: TGCAGTGCTAGAAGGGGGTTTGAAACTGAAGCTTTCTTT.

This clonotype was recorded a few times. The chain is built from TRBV9 and TRBJ2-7; 7 bases map to TRBD2. Germline V lookup: CDR1 SGDLS, CDR2 YYNGEE. This CDR3 has 15 amino acids. The V gene end was trimmed by 2 bases and the J gene end by 3 bases; junction bases not matched to a gene: 8. This CDR3 reads CASSVGGRGSYEQYF. The CDR3 region has the DNA TGTGCCAGCAGCGTGGGCGGGAGAGGTAGCTACGAGCAGTACTTC.

This clonotype occurred a few times. CDR3 residues: CSARDRRRGRDQPQHF. CDR3 coding DNA: TGCAGTGCTAGAGACCGCCGCCGGGGAAGGGATCAGCCCCAGCATTTT. The J gene is TRBJ1-5, the V gene TRBV20-1, with D unclear. The CDR3 length is 16 residues. Trimming stripped 0 bases from V and 5 bases from J, with 17 bases between. Germline CDR1 reads DFQATT; CDR2 reads SNEGSKA (reference sequence).

J is TRBJ2-7 and V is TRBV11-2; D ambiguous. Trimming left V 5 bases short and J 6 bases short, with 11 bases between. Germline CDR1 and CDR2: SGHAT and FQNNGV. The CDR3 totals 12 residues. The CDR3 DNA follows: TGTGCCAGCAGCGACGGGTTTAGCGAGCAGTACTTC. This sequence encodes CASSDGFSEQYF.

This chain links TRBV27 with TRBJ2-7; no firm D call. CDR1 and CDR2 (germline): MNHEY, SMNVEV (reference sequence). The CDR3 contains 13 residues. Trimming shortened V by 7 bases and J by 2 bases, and 12 bases separated the two germline ends. Here the CDR3 DNA reads TGTGCCAGCAAACCGTACAGCGCCTACGAGCAGTACTTC. It translates to CASKPYSAYEQYF.

The V and J genes are TRBV4-3 and TRBJ2-3; 8 bases align to TRBD2. J was trimmed by 5 bases and V by 0 bases; bases with no gene match: 13. Per germline, CDR1 LGHNA and CDR2 YSLEER. CDR3 length: 18 amino acids. The CDR3 bases are TGCGCCAGCAGCCAAGAAGCCCTACATGTCGCGGGAGGAGATACGCAGTATTTT. Translation gives CASSQEALHVAGGDTQYF.

Only a few counts were recorded for this clonotype. The chain joins TRBV28 to TRBJ2-7, with unresolved D. V was shortened by 3 bases and J by 6 bases, with 9 bases between the two germline ends. Germline loops: CDR1 MDHEN, CDR2 SYDVKM. This CDR3 has 12 amino acids. The CDR3 nucleotides read TGTGCCAGCAGTTTTAGGGCTACCGAGCAGTACTTC. This gives the protein CASSFRATEQYF.

This clonotype appeared a few times. The genes are TRBV7-3 and TRBJ2-3; TRBD1 might be the D (5 bases). Germline assignment: CDR1 SGHTA and CDR2 FQGTGA. Deletions cut 2 bases from V and 3 bases from J, with 15 bases between. This CDR3 region has 16 residues. This CDR3 reads CASSLPTGTPTDTQYF. CDR3 coding DNA: TGTGCCAGCAGCTTACCAACAGGTACACCTACAGATACGCAGTATTTT.

The CDR3 spells CASSLVPDNQPQHF. CDR3 nucleotides: TGTGCCAGCAGTCTCGTCCCGGACAATCAGCCCCAGCATTTT. The V gene is TRBV6-1, the J gene TRBJ1-5; D unresolved. CDR1 and CDR2 (germline): MNHNS, SASEGT. V was cut by 5 bases and J by 3 bases, with 11 bases left in between. The CDR3 runs 14 residues.

The chain couples TRBV20-1 to TRBJ2-3; maybe TRBD1 (5 bases). The CDR3 covers 14 residues. From germline, CDR1 is DFQATT and CDR2 SNEGSKA (reference sequence). V lost 1 base and J 0 bases, leaving 8 bases between the germline ends. The CDR3 here is CSARVQGSTDTQYF. CDR3 nucleotides: TGCAGTGCTAGAGTTCAGGGTAGCACAGATACGCAGTATTTT.

J is TRBJ2-6 and V is TRBV27; D is unclear. The V gene's germline CDR1 is MNHEY and CDR2 SMNVEV (reference sequence). The CDR3 covers 13 residues. V was shortened by 6 bases and J by 2 bases, with 5 bases between the two germline ends. CDR3 nucleotide sequence: TGTGCCAGCAGGAGCCCTGGGGCCAACGTCCTGACTTTC. It yields the protein CASRSPGANVLTF.

This clonotype was found once. The chain uses TRBV14 and TRBJ2-7, with 9 bases that match TRBD1. Trimming took 8 bases from V and 4 from J; bases not matched to a gene: 12. CDR1 and CDR2 (germline): SGHDN, FVKESK. This CDR3 spans 15 amino acids. The CDR3 loop reads CASSKWGTGKYEQYF. CDR3 DNA sequence: TGTGCCAGCTCGAAGTGGGGGACAGGGAAATACGAGCAGTACTTC.

This chain connects TRBV20-1 to TRBJ2-5; 7 nucleotides align to TRBD1. The CDR3 loop spans 13 amino acids. Trimming removed 1 base from V and 3 bases from J; junction bases left unmatched: 2. Germline assignment: CDR1 DFQATT and CDR2 SNEGSKA (reference sequence). Here the CDR3 reads CSARADREETQYF. CDR3 coding DNA: TGCAGTGCTAGAGCCGACAGGGAAGAGACCCAGTACTTC.

V usage is TRBV6-2 or TRBV6-3 and J usage is TRBJ2-2, with a weak D call TRBD2 (6 bases). This CDR3 comprises 15 residues. Per germline, CDR1 MNHEY and CDR2 SVGEGT. Trimming took off 3 bases at V and 9 bases at J, with 17 bases between the two ends. The DNA for the CDR3 is TGTGCCAGCAGTTATACCGGGACTCTTACCAGGGAGCTGTTTTTT. Protein: CASSYTGTLTRELFF.

The sample holds a few counts of this clonotype. The chain joins TRBV7-2 to TRBJ2-7; TRBD1 aligns across 8 bases. The V and J ends lost 5 bases and 3 bases, in that order; junction bases with no gene match: 6. This CDR3 is 14 amino acids long. The germline gives CDR1 SGHTA, CDR2 FQGNSA. The CDR3 nucleotides read TGTGCCAGCAGCGTCCGACAGGGGAACTACGAGCAGTACTTC. It translates to CASSVRQGNYEQYF.

CDR3 coding DNA: TGTGCCAGCAGCTTAGGAGGGACAGGGTACTACGAGCAGTACTTC. Translated: CASSLGGTGYYEQYF. The chain joins TRBV7-2 to TRBJ2-7, with 9 bases aligning to TRBD1. This CDR3 region has 15 residues. V shed 1 base, J shed 3 bases, and the junction held 4 bases outside the gene matches. Germline loops: CDR1 SGHTA, CDR2 FQGNSA.

The rearrangement uses TRBV5-1 and TRBJ1-2; the match to TRBD1 covers 8 bases. The germline CDR1 and CDR2 sequences are SGHRS and YFSETQ. The J segment lost 2 bases and the V segment lost 3 bases, leaving 9 bases of the junction unmatched. The CDR3 length is 16 residues. The CDR3 here is CASSWTPQGANYGYTF. The CDR3 region has the DNA TGCGCCAGCAGCTGGACTCCTCAGGGGGCCAACTATGGCTACACCTTC.

This clonotype is a singleton in its sample. The gene calls are TRBV19 and TRBJ2-1; 12 nucleotides line up with TRBD2. J was trimmed by 0 bases and V by 7 bases; bases with no gene match: 7. From germline, CDR1 is LNHDA and CDR2 SQIVND (reference sequence). CDR3 length: 17 residues. CDR3 nucleotides: TGTGCCAGTAAAGGACTAGCGGGATGCAGCTCCTACAATGAGCAGTTCTTC. Encoded protein: CASKGLAGCSSYNEQFF.

This clonotype was seen more than once but under ten times. This sequence joins TRBV19 and TRBJ1-5; D uncertain. The length of the CDR3 is 14 residues. Looked up from germline, CDR1 is LNHDA and CDR2 is SQIVND (reference sequence). The V end was cut by 3 bases, the J end by 0 bases, with 6 bases between. CDR3 in amino acids: CASSIFHSNQPQHF. Written as DNA, the CDR3 is TGTGCCAGTAGTATTTTCCATAGCAATCAGCCCCAGCATTTT. The entire variable domain, with the rest obtained from reference TRBV19 and TRBJ1-5, is as follows: DGGITQSPKYLFRKEGQNVTLSCEQNLNHDAMYWYRQDPGQGLRLIYYSQIVNDFQKGDIAEGYSVSREKKESFPLTVTSAQKNPTAFYLCASSIFHSNQPQHFGDGTRLSIL.

Only a few counts were recorded for this clonotype. This chain uses TRBV15 with TRBJ1-2; 7 positions agree with TRBD1. Germline V gives CDR1 LNHNV, CDR2 YYDKDF (reference sequence). The CDR3 runs to 15 residues. J gave up 5 bases and V 0 bases, and 6 bases lay outside the gene matches. CDR3 nucleotide sequence: TGTGCCACCAGCAGAGATAGAGACAGGGTTTATGGCTACACCTTC. The encoded protein is CATSRDRDRVYGYTF.